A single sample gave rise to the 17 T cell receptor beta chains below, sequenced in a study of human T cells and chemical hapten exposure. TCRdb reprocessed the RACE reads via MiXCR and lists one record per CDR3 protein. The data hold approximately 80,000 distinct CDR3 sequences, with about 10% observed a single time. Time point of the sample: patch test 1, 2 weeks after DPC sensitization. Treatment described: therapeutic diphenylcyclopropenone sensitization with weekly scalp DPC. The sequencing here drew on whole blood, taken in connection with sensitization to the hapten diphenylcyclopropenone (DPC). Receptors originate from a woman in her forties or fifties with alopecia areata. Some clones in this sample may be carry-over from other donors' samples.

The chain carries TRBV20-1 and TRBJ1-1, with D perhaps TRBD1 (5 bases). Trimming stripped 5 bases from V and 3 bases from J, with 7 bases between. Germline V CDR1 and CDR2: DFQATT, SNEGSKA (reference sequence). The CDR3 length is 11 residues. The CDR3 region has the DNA TGCAGTGCTCGCAGGGACACTGAAGCTTTCTTT. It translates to CSARRDTEAFF.

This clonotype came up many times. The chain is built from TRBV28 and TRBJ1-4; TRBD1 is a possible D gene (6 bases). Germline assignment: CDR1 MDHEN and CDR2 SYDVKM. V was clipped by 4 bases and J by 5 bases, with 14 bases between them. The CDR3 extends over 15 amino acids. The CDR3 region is CASSSFDRINEKLFF. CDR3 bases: TGTGCCAGCAGTTCCTTTGACAGGATCAATGAAAAACTGTTTTTT. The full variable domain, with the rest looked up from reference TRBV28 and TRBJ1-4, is DVKVTQSSRYLVKRTGEKVFLECVQDMDHENMFWYRQDPGLGLRLIYFSYDVKMKEKGDIPEGYSVSREKKERFSLILESASTNQTSMYLCASSSFDRINEKLFFGSGTQLSVL.

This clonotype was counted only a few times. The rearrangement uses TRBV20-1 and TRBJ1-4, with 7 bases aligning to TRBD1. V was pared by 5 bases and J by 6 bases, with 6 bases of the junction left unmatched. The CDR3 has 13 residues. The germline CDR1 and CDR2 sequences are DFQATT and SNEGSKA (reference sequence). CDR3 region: CSAYDRDDEKLFF. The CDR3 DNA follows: TGCAGTGCTTATGACAGGGATGATGAAAAACTGTTTTTT.

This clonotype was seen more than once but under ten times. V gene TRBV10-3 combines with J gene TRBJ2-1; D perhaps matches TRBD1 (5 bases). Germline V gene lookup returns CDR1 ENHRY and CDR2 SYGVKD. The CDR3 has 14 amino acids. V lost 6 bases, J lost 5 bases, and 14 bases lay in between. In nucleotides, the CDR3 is TGTGCCATCAGAAGCCGACAGACGGACAATGAGCAGTTCTTC. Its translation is CAIRSRQTDNEQFF.

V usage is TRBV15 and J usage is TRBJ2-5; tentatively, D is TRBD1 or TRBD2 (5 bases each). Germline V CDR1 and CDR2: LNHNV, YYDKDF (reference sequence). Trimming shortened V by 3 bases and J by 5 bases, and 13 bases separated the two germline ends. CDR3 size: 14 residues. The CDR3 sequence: CATSSPGTTETQYF. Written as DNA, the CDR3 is TGTGCCACCAGCAGCCCGGGGACCACGGAGACCCAGTACTTC.

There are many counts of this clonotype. The CDR3 region is CASSPRGASGTEAFF. Written as DNA, the CDR3 is TGTGCCAGCAGCCCCCGTGGGGCGTCTGGGACTGAAGCTTTCTTT. The chain employs TRBV7-8 and TRBJ1-1, with D possibly TRBD1 on 5 matching bases. Trimming took off 5 bases at V and 5 bases at J, with 18 bases between the two ends. The CDR3 has 15 residues. Germline V gives CDR1 SGHVS, CDR2 FQNEAQ.

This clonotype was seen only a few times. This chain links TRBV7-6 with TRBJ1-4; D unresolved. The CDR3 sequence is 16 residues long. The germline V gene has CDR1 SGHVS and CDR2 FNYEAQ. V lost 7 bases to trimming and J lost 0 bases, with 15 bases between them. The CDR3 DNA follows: TGTGCCAGCACCCCCAATCTGAAGACAACTAATGAAAAACTGTTTTTT. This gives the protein CASTPNLKTTNEKLFF.

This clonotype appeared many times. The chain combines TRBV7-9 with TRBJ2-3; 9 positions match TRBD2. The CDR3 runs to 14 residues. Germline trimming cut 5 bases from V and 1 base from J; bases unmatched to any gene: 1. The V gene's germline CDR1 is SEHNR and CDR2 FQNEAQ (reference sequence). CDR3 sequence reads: CASSRTSGTDTQYF. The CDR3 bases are TGTGCCAGCAGCCGGACTAGCGGCACAGATACGCAGTATTTT.

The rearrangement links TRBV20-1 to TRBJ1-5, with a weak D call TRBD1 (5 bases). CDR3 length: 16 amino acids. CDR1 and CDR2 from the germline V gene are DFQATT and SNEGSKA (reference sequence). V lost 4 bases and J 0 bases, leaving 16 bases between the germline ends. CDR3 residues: CSAKSGGTASNQPQHF. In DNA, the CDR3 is TGCAGTGCTAAGTCTGGCGGGACGGCTAGCAATCAGCCCCAGCATTTT.

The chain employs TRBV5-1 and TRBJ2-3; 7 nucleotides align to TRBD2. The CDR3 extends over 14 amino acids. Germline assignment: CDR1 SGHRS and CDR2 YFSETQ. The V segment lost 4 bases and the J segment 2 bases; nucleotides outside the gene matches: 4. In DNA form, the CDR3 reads TGCGCCAGCAGCAAGCGGGGCGACACAGATACGCAGTATTTT. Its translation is CASSKRGDTDTQYF. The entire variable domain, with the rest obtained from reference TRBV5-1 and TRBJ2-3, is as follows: KAGVTQTPRYLIKTRGQQVTLSCSPISGHRSVSWYQQTPGQGLQFLFEYFSETQRNKGNFPGRFSGRQFSNSRSEMNVSTLELGDSALYLCASSKRGDTDTQYFGPGTRLTVL.

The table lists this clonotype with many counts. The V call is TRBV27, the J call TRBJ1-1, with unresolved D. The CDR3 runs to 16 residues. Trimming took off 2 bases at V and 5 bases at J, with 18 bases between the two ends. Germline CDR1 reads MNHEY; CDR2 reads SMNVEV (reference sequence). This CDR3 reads CASSLRYAVDLTEAFF. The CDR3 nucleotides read TGTGCCAGCAGTTTAAGATATGCTGTCGATTTGACTGAAGCTTTCTTT.

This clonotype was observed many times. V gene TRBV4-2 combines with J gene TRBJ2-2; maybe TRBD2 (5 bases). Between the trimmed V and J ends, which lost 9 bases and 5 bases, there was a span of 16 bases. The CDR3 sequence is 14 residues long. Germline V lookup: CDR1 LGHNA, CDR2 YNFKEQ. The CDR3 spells CASTKAPGTGELFF. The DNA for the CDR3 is TGTGCCAGTACGAAAGCGCCGGGGACCGGGGAGCTGTTTTTT.

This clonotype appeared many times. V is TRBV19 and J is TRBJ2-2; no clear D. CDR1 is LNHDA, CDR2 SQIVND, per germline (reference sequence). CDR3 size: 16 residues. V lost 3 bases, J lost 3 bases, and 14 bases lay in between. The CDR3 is CASSMTSGVYTGELFF. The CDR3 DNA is TGTGCCAGTAGTATGACATCGGGCGTCTACACCGGGGAGCTGTTTTTT.

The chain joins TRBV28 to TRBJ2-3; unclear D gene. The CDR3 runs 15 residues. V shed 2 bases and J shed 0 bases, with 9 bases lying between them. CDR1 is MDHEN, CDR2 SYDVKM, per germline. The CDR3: CASSLADASTDTQYF. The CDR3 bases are TGTGCCAGCAGTTTAGCGGACGCTAGCACAGATACGCAGTATTTT.

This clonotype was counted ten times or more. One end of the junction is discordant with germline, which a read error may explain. The CDR3 here is CASSLTVTNEQFF. In DNA form, the CDR3 reads TGTGCCAGCAGCCTAACGGTCACTAATGAGCAGTTCTTC. The V gene is TRBV7-3, the J gene TRBJ2-1; no definite D call. CDR3 length: 13 residues. Germline V CDR1 and CDR2: SGHTA, FQGTGA.

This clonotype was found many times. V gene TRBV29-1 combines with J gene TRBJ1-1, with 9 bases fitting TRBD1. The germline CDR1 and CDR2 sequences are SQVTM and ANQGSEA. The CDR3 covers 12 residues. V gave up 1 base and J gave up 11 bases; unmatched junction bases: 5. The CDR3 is CSVEVGQGPAFF. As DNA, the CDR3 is TGCAGCGTTGAAGTGGGACAGGGTCCGGCTTTCTTT.

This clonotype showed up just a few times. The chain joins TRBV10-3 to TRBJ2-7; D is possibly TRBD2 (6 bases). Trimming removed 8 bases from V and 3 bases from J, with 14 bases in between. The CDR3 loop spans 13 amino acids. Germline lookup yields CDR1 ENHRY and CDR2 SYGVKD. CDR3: CAISIEGGYEQYF. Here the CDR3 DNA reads TGTGCCATCTCCATCGAGGGAGGCTACGAGCAGTACTTC.